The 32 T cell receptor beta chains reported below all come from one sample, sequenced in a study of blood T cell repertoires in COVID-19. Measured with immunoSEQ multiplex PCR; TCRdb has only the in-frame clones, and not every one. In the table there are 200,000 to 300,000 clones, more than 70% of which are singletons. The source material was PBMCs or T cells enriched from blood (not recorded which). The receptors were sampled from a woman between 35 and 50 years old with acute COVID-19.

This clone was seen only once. The CDR3 nucleotides read TGCGCCAGCAGGAGACAGGTGGACACTTACTCTGGAAACACCATATATTTT. This sequence encodes CASRRQVDTYSGNTIYF. This sequence joins TRBV10-2 and TRBJ1-3; D possibly corresponds to TRBD1 (6 bases). The length of the CDR3 is 17 residues. Trimming took off 6 bases at V and 0 bases at J, with 18 bases between the two ends. Germline CDR1 is WSHSY and CDR2 is SAAADI.

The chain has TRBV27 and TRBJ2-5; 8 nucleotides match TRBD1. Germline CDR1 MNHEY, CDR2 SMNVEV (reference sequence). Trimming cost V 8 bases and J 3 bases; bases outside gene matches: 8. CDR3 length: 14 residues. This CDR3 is CASYPQGAEETQYF. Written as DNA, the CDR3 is TGTGCCAGCTATCCCCAGGGGGCGGAAGAGACCCAGTACTTC.

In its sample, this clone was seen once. The CDR3 sequence: CATSGPDLNYNEQFF. The CDR3 DNA sequence: TGTGCCACCAGTGGGCCTGACTTGAATTACAATGAGCAGTTCTTC. The rearrangement joins TRBV24-1 to TRBJ2-1; no clear D. Trimming cost V 5 bases and J 4 bases, with 14 bases left between them. The CDR3 has 15 residues. From germline, CDR1 is KGHDR and CDR2 SFDVKD.

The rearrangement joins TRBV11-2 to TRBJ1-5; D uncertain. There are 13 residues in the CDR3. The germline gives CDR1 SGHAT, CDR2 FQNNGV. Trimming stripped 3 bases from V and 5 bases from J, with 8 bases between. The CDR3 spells CASSFGVHQPQHF. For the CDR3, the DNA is TGTGCCAGCAGCTTCGGGGTGCATCAGCCCCAGCATTTT.

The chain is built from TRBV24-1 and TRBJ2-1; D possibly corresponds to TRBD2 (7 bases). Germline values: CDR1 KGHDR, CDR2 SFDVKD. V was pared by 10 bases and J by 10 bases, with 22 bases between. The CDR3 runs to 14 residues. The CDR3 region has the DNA TGTGCCACTGCCTTTGGGGGGGCGGAAAACGAGCAGTTCTTC. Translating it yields CATAFGGAENEQFF.

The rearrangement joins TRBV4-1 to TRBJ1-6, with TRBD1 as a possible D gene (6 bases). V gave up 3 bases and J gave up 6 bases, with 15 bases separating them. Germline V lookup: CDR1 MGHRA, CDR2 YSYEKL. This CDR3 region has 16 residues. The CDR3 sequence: CASSQKPGHRNSPLHF. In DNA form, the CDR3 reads TGCGCCAGCAGCCAGAAACCGGGACACCGTAATTCACCCCTCCACTTT.

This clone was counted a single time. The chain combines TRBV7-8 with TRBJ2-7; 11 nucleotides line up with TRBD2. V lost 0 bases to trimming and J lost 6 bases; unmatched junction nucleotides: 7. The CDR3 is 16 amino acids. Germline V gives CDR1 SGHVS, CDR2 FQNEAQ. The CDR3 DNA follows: TGTGCCAGCAGCTTAGCTCCGGGACTAGCGGTTCCCGAGCAGTACTTC. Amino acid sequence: CASSLAPGLAVPEQYF.

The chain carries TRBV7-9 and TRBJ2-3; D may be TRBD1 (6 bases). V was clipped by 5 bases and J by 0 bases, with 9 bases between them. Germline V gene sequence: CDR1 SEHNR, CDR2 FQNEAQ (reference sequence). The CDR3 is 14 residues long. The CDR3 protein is CASSQGQSTDTQYF. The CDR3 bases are TGTGCCAGCAGCCAAGGACAGAGCACAGATACGCAGTATTTT. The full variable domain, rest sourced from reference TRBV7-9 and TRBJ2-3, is DTGVSQNPRHKITKRGQNVTFRCDPISEHNRLYWYRQTLGQGPEFLTYFQNEAQLEKSRLLSDRFSAERPKGSFSTLEIQRTEQGDSAMYLCASSQGQSTDTQYFGPGTRLTVL.

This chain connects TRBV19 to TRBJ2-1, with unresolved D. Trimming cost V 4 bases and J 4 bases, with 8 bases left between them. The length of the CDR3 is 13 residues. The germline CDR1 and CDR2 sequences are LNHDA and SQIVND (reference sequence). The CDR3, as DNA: TGTGCCAGTAGTACGACACTTTACAATGAGCAGTTCTTC. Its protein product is CASSTTLYNEQFF.

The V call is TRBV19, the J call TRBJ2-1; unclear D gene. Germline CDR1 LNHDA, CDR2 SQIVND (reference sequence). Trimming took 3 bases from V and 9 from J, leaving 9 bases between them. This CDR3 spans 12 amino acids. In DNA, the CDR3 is TGTGCCAGTAGTATTACCCGGGTTGAGCAGTTCTTC. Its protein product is CASSITRVEQFF. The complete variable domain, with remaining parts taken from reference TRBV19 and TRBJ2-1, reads DGGITQSPKYLFRKEGQNVTLSCEQNLNHDAMYWYRQDPGQGLRLIYYSQIVNDFQKGDIAEGYSVSREKKESFPLTVTSAQKNPTAFYLCASSITRVEQFFGPGTRLTVL.

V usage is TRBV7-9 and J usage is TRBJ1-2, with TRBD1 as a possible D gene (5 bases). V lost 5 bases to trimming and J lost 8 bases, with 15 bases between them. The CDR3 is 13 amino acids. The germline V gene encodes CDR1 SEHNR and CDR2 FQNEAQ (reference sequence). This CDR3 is CASSPHSGYGYTF. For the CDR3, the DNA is TGTGCCAGCAGCCCCCACTCAGGGTACGGCTACACCTTC.

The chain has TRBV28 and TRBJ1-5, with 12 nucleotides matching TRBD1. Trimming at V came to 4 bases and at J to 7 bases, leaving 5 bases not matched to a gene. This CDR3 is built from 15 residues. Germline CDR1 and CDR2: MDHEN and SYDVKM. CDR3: CASSSAGTGGQPQHF. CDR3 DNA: TGTGCCAGCAGTTCCGCCGGGACAGGGGGCCAGCCCCAGCATTTT. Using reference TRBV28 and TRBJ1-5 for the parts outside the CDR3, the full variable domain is DVKVTQSSRYLVKRTGEKVFLECVQDMDHENMFWYRQDPGLGLRLIYFSYDVKMKEKGDIPEGYSVSREKKERFSLILESASTNQTSMYLCASSSAGTGGQPQHFGDGTRLSIL.

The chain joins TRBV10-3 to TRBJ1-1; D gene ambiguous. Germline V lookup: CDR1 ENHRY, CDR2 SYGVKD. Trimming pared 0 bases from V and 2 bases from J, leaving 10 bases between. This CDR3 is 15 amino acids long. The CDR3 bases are TGTGCCATCAGTGAGTCGTTGACGGGAAACACTGAAGCTTTCTTT. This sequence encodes CAISESLTGNTEAFF.

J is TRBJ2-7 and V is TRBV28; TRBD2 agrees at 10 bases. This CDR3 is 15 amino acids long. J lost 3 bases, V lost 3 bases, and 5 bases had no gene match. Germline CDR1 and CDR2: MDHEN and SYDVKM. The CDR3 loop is CASSLGASGSYEQYF. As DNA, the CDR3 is TGTGCCAGCAGTTTGGGGGCTAGCGGGAGCTACGAGCAGTACTTC.

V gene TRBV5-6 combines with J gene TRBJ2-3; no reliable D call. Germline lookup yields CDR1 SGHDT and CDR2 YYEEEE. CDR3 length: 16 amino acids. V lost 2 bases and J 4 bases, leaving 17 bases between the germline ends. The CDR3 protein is CASSFGAALRADTQYF. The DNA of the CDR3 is TGTGCCAGCAGCTTTGGCGCGGCCCTAAGAGCAGATACGCAGTATTTT.

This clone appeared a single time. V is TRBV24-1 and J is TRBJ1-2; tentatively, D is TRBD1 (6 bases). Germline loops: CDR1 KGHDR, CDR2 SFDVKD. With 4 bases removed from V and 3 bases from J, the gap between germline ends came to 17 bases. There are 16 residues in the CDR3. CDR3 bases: TGTGCCACCAGTGACCCCAGGGGTGTAGGAGACTATGGCTACACCTTC. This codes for CATSDPRGVGDYGYTF.

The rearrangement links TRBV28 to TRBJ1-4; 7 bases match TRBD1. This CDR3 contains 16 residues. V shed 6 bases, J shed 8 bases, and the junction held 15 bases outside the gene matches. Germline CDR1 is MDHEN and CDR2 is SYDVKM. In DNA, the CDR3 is TGTGCCAGCAGCAAACGTGCGACAGGGTTTGAAGAAAAACTGTTTTTT. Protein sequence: CASSKRATGFEEKLFF. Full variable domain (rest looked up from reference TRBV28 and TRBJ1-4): DVKVTQSSRYLVKRTGEKVFLECVQDMDHENMFWYRQDPGLGLRLIYFSYDVKMKEKGDIPEGYSVSREKKERFSLILESASTNQTSMYLCASSKRATGFEEKLFFGSGTQLSVL.

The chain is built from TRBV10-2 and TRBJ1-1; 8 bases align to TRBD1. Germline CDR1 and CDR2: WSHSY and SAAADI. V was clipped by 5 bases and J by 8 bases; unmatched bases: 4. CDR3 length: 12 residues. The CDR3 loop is CASSFRTGEAFF. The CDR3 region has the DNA TGCGCCAGCAGTTTTAGGACAGGGGAAGCTTTCTTT.

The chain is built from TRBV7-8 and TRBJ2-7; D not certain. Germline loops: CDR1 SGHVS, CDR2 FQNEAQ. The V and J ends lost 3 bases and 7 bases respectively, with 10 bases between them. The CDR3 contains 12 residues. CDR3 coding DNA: TGTGCCAGCAGCTTCCTATTACGGGAGCAGTACTTC. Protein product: CASSFLLREQYF.

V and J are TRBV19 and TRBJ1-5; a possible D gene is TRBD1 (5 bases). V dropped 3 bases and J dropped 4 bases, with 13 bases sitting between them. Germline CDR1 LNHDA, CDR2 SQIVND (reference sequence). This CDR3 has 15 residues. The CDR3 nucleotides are TGTGCCAGTAGTATTCAAGGTGGGGCGAATCAGCCCCAGCATTTT. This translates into CASSIQGGANQPQHF. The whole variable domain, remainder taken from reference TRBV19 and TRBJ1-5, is DGGITQSPKYLFRKEGQNVTLSCEQNLNHDAMYWYRQDPGQGLRLIYYSQIVNDFQKGDIAEGYSVSREKKESFPLTVTSAQKNPTAFYLCASSIQGGANQPQHFGDGTRLSIL.

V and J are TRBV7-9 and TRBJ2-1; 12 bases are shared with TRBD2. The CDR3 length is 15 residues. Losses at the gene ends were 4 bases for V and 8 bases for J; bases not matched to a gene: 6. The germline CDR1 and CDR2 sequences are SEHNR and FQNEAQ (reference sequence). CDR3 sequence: CASSSPSGRAYEQFF. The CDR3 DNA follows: TGTGCCAGCAGCTCCCCTAGCGGGAGGGCCTATGAGCAGTTCTTC.

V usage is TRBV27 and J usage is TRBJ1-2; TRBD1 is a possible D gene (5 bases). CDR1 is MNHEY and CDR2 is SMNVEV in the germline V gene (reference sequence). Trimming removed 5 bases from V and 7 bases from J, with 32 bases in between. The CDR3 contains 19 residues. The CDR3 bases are TGTGCCAGCAGTCCCCTAGTTAGGGGATCCGATGCCGTTGCTTTTGGCTACACCTTC. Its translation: CASSPLVRGSDAVAFGYTF.

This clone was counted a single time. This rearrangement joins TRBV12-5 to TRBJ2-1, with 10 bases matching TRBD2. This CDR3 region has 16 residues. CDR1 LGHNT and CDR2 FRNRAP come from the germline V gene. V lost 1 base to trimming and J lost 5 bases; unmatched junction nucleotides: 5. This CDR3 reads CASGLGAGGVNNEQFF. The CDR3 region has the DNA TGTGCTAGTGGTTTGGGAGCGGGAGGGGTAAACAATGAGCAGTTCTTC.

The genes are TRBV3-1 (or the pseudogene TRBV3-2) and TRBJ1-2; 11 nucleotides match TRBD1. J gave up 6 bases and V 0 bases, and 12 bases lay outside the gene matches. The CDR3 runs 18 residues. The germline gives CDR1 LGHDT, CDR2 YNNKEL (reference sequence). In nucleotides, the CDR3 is TGTGCCAGCAGCCAAGAAGTTCTACCGGGACAGGGGGTAGATGGCTACACCTTC. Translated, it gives CASSQEVLPGQGVDGYTF.

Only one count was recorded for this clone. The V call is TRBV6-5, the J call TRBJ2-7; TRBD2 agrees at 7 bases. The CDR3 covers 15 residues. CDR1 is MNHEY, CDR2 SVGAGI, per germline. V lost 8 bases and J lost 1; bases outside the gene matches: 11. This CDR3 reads CASVLALSRSYEQYF. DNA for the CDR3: TGTGCCAGCGTACTAGCGCTAAGCCGGTCCTACGAGCAGTACTTC.

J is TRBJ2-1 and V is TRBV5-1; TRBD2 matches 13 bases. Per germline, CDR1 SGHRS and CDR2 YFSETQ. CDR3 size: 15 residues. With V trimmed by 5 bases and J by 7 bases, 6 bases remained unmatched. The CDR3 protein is CASRPLAGGVNEQFF. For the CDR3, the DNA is TGCGCCAGCAGGCCACTAGCGGGAGGGGTGAATGAGCAGTTCTTC.

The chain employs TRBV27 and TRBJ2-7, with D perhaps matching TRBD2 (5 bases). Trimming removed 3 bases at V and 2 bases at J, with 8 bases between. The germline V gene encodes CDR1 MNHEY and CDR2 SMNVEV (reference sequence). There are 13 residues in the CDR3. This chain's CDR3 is CASSLDGAYEQYF. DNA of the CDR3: TGTGCCAGCAGTTTGGACGGGGCCTACGAGCAGTACTTC.

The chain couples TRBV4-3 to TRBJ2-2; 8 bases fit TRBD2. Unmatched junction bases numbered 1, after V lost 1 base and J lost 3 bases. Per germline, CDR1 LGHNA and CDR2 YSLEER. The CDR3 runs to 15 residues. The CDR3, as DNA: TGCGCCAGCAGCCAAGCGGGAGGGGACACCGGGGAGCTGTTTTTT. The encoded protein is CASSQAGGDTGELFF.

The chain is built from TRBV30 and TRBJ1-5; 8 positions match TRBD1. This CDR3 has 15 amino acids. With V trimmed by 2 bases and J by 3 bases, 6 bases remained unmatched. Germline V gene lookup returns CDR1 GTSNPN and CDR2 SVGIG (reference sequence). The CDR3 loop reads CAWSSGQGYNQPQHF. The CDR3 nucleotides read TGTGCCTGGAGTTCCGGACAGGGATACAATCAGCCCCAGCATTTT. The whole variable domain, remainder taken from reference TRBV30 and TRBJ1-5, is SQTIHQWPATLVQPVGSPLSLECTVEGTSNPNLYWYRQAAGRGLQLLFYSVGIGQISSEVPQNLSASRPQDRQFILSSKKLLLSDSGFYLCAWSSGQGYNQPQHFGDGTRLSIL.

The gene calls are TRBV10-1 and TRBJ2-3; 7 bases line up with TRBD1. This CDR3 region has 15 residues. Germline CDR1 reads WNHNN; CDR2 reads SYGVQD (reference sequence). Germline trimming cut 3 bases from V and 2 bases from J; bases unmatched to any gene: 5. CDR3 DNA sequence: TGCGCCAGCAGTGAAAGAGGGACAGCCACAGATACGCAGTATTTT. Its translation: CASSERGTATDTQYF.

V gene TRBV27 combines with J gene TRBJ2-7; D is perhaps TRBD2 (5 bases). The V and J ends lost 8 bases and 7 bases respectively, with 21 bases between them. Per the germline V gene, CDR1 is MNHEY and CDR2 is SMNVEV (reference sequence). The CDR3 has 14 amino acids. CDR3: CASGEEDWMGEQYF. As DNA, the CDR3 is TGTGCCAGCGGAGAAGAGGACTGGATGGGGGAGCAGTACTTC.

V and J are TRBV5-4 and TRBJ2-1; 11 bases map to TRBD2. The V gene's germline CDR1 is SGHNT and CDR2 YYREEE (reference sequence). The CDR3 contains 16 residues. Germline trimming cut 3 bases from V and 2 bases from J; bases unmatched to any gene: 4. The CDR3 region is CASSYGTSGTYNEQFF. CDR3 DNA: TGTGCCAGCAGCTACGGGACTAGCGGAACCTACAATGAGCAGTTCTTC.